This T cell receptor (beta chain) was recorded in a study of neurological immune-mediated disorders. The time point: longitudinal time-point 2. TCRdb used MiXCR to reprocess the 5' RACE reads, holding one entry per CDR3 protein. The profile covers over 75,000 distinct CDR3 sequences, with approximately 6% appearing a single time and 6.5% to 9% taken by the ten largest. Whole-study findings and limits: A possible signature was seen in one related-CDR3 cluster, into which phylogenetic grouping placed the repertoires of 18 of 34 multiple sclerosis patients.

This clonotype has at least ten counts. Antigen specificity is unknown. The length of the CDR3 is 16 residues. The germline CDR1 and CDR2 sequences are SEHNR and FQNEAQ (reference sequence). The ends were cut back, 7 bases at V and 7 bases at J, with 20 bases in the middle. The origin of this receptor is a woman between 55 and 75 years old with multiple sclerosis. The chain carries TRBV7-9 and TRBJ1-6; tentatively, D is TRBD1 (6 bases). Sequencing was carried out using PBMCs. The CDR3 region has the DNA TGTGCCAGCACCACGGAAGGGGGGAATATGAATTCACCCCTCCACTTT. Amino acids: CASTTEGGNMNSPLHF.